This TCR beta chain was identified during a study of CD8 T cells in ankylosing spondylitis. Study-wide results and limits: Enrichment of disease-linked clones was reportedly significant in matched ankylosing spondylitis synovial fluid.

This clonotype has a count of ten or more. Its antigen is not known. One entry per CDR3 protein results from TCRdb running MiXCR on the 5' RACE reads. The sample carries just under 350,000 distinct CDR3 sequences, approximately 15% recorded once. V gave up 3 bases and J gave up 5 bases, with 7 bases separating them. This CDR3 comprises 13 residues. The V gene's germline CDR1 is LNHNV and CDR2 YYDKDF (reference sequence). This chain links TRBV15 with TRBJ1-4; D gene uncertain. The sequencing input was blood, either unsorted or a sorted T cell fraction (not recorded which). The TCR comes from a male donor with ankylosing spondylitis or in good health (not recorded which). CDR3 region: CATSSGLNEKLFF. CDR3 nucleotide sequence: TGTGCCACCAGCAGCGGTTTGAATGAAAAACTGTTTTTT.